Sequencing of this T cell receptor beta chain was carried out in a study of monozygotic twins with cystic fibrosis. Study-wide results and caveats: Low clonality (median roughly 0.01) suggested a mostly naive repertoire.

The V end lost 5 bases, the J end lost 4 bases, and 10 bases lay between the germline ends. CDR3 length equals 13 residues. The V gene's germline CDR1 is SGHRS and CDR2 YFSETQ. The protocol was immunoSEQ multiplex PCR, while the TCRdb copy is restricted to in-frame clones and leaves out a portion. The profile covers 30,000 to 35,000 clones, with nearly 98% appearing a single time and 0.15% to 0.2% taken by the ten largest. Concerning this clone itself: The antigen remains undetermined.

Sample: blood. The chain employs TRBV5-1 and TRBJ1-5; possibly TRBD1 for D (5 bases). The origin of this receptor is a girl aged 2-10 years with cystic fibrosis. The CDR3 is CASSAGPNQPQHF. In DNA, the CDR3 is TGCGCCAGCAGTGCGGGGCCGAATCAGCCCCAGCATTTT.